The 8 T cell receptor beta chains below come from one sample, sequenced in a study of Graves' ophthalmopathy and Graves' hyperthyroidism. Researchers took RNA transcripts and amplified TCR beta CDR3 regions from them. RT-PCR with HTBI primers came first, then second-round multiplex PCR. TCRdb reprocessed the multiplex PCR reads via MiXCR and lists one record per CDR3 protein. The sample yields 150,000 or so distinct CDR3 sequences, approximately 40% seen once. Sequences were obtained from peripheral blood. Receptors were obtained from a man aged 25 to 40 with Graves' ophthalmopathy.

In DNA, the CDR3 is TGTGCCAGCAGTTTGGGGGACAGGGTCCATAATCAGCCCCAGCATTTT. This encodes CASSLGDRVHNQPQHF. The chain employs TRBV12-3 or TRBV12-4 and TRBJ1-5; 9 nucleotides align to TRBD1. After removal of 3 bases from V and 4 bases from J, the junction contained 7 bases not matched to a gene. This CDR3 spans 16 amino acids.

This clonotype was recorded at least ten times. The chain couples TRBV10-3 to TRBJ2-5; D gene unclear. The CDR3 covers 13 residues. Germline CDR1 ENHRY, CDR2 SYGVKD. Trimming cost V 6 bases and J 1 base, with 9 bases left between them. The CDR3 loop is CAIRRSLQETQYF. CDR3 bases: TGTGCCATCAGGAGGTCCCTCCAAGAGACCCAGTACTTC.

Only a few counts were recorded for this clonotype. CDR3 amino acids: CASDRGETQYF. The CDR3 nucleotides read TGTGCCAGCGACAGGGGGGAGACCCAGTACTTC. The chain couples TRBV6-1 to TRBJ2-5; TRBD1 matches 9 bases. Looked up from germline, CDR1 is MNHNS and CDR2 is SASEGT. V shed 8 bases, J shed 5 bases, and the junction held 0 bases outside the gene matches. The CDR3 consists of 11 residues.

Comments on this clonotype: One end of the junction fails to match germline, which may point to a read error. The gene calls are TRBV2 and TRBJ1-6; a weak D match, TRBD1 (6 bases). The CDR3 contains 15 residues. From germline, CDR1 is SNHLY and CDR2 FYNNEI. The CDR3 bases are TGTGCCAGCGGAGGGTACAGGACAGATAATTCACCCCTCTACTTT. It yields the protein CASGGYRTDNSPLYF.

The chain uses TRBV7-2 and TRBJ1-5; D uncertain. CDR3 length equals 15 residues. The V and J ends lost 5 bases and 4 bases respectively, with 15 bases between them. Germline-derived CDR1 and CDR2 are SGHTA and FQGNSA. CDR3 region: CASSGGITANQPQHF. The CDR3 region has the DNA TGTGCCAGCAGCGGAGGGATTACCGCAAATCAGCCCCAGCATTTT.

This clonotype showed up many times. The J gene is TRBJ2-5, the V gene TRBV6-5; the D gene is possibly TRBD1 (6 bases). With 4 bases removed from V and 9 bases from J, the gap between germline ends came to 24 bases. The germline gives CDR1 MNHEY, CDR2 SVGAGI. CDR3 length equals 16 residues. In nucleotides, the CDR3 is TGTGCCAGCAGTTCTCCGACTCCAGCGTCCCCAGGGGCCCAGTACTTC. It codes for CASSSPTPASPGAQYF.

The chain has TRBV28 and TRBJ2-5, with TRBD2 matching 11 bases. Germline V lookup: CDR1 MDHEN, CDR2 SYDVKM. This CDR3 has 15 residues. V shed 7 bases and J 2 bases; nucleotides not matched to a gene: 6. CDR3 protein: CASIQTSGTQETQYF. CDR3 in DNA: TGTGCCAGCATCCAGACTAGCGGGACACAAGAGACCCAGTACTTC. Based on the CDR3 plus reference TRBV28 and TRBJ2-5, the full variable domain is DVKVTQSSRYLVKRTGEKVFLECVQDMDHENMFWYRQDPGLGLRLIYFSYDVKMKEKGDIPEGYSVSREKKERFSLILESASTNQTSMYLCASIQTSGTQETQYFGPGTRLLVL.

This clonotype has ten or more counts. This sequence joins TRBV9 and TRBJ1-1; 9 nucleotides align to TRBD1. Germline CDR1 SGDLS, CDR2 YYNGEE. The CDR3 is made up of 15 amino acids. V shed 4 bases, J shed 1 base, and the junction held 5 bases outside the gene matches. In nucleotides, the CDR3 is TGTGCCAGCAGCCCGGGACAGGGATGGAACACTGAAGCTTTCTTT. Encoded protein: CASSPGQGWNTEAFF.